The sequence of this T cell receptor beta chain was determined in a study of neurological immune-mediated disorders (dated by TCRdb to between 2019 and 2020). Regarding the research as a whole: Of the 35 or so multiple sclerosis patients, around 30 had relapsing-remitting MS and 3 had secondary progressive MS. Of the roughly 71 subjects in the cohort, about 14 were HAM/TSP patients, roughly 34 were multiple sclerosis patients, and approximately 20 were healthy controls. The roughly 100 TCR-beta libraries covered PBMC samples along with longitudinal samples, technical triplicates, and paired sorted CD4+ and CD8+ T-cell subsets. Peripheral blood TCR-beta repertoires from HTLV-I-associated myelopathy (HAM/TSP) patients, multiple sclerosis patients and healthy controls were compared by UMI-based sequencing.

At the junction V is shortened by 6 bases and J by 7 bases; bases outside the gene matches: 11. From a lookup of the germline V gene (reference sequence), CDR1 and CDR2 are DFQATT and SNEGSKA. From its cysteine to its phenylalanine, the CDR3 spans 15 amino acids. Solely the CDR3 DNA is kept, with 45 bases framed from the first base. This clonotype was seen ten or more times. The specificity of this receptor is unknown. No base quality values were provided; no much bigger clone lies one nucleotide off. The study at large found these results: Expanded clones from different subjects shared no identical CDR3 amino acid sequences, which suggests that TCR-beta repertoires were private in all groups. The highest TCR clonal expansion was observed in HAM/TSP patients, whereas the lowest was observed in MS patients, even when compared with healthy controls. In phylogenetic analysis, the repertoires of 18 of 34 MS patients grouped into a cluster of related CDR3 sequences, which suggests a possible signature at the repertoire level. No clinical or MRI features were associated with the MS cluster, and the authors said that larger cohorts are needed.

cDNA was synthesized by template-switch 5'RACE using a primer with a 10-nucleotide random unique molecular identifier that tagged each TCR transcript. Every sequencing run covered 15-18 subjects and yielded more than 170 million TCR-beta sequences. The RNeasy kit was used to extract total RNA. TCR-beta VDJ regions were amplified with primers for the TCR constant region and the 5'RACE anchor, using the KAPA Real-time Library Amplification kit. A first PCR added sample indexes and Illumina adaptors, after which a second PCR increased the library yield. After purification with Ampure beads, the TCR product of roughly 650 bp was size-selected on a 2% E-gel SizeSelection system. Before pooling, libraries had their quality checked on a Bioanalyzer, their concentration measured with Qubit, and their quantity determined with the Kapa Library Quantification kit. Paired-end 2 x 150 bp sequencing of the libraries was performed on an Illumina HiSeq 2500. To increase sequence diversity, about 25-30% phiX was spiked into each library pool. Turning to the authors' computational methods: The quality-filtered reads were processed with the UMI-based MiGEC pipeline, whose error correction step removed more than 80% of the raw TCR sequences. IMGT germline references were used for alignment of VDJ genes, and clonotypes were defined by a unique CDR3 amino acid sequence together with V-J genes. VDJtools evaluated clonal expansion, Shannon diversity and CDR3 relatedness (CalcPairwiseDistances, ClusterSamples); CLCbio workbench built phylogenetic trees. Using coefficient-of-variation modelling across technical triplicates, the study counted a clone as expanded if it had at least 8 unique UMIs. The public reads were quality trimmed at Q25 with fastp and then assembled into clones with MiXCR by TCRdb, keeping productive beta chains. Rows are combined by CDR3 protein, so each entry shows the most common genes and DNA. These V and J calls rely on TCRdb rather than the paper's analysis. The sample table lists 100,000 to 150,000 distinct CDR3 sequences, around 3% of them with a count of one. Clones ranked in the top ten supply about 1.2% of the sample.

For unsorted PBMC libraries, 2 million PBMCs were used after storage in RNAlater at -80 degrees C until RNA extraction. Multiple sclerosis patients were enrolled in a US clinical protocol under which disease progression was evaluated by magnetic resonance imaging. Peripheral blood underwent Ficoll-Hypaque density gradient centrifugation to isolate PBMCs, which were then cryopreserved in liquid nitrogen. The TCR sequence derives from a woman aged 25 to 39 with multiple sclerosis. The sequenced sample was PBMCs. This sequence uses TRBV20-1 and TRBJ1-6; the central 8 bases match TRBD1. The sequenced DNA is TGCAGTGCAGAGGAGACAGGGGTCGGAAATTCACCCCTCCACTTT. Translated, it gives CSAEETGVGNSPLHF.